This TCR beta chain was recorded in a study of cytomegalovirus exposure and HLA in healthy donors. This clone appeared a single time. Antigen specificity is unknown. Per germline, CDR1 MNHEY and CDR2 SVGAGI. The CDR3 spans 12 residues. Trimming removed 6 bases from V and 11 bases from J; junction bases left unmatched: 10. Overall study findings and caveats: A missense variant in DCLRE1C was later tied to TCR beta V- and J-gene trimming.

13 Jbeta primers and 60 Vbeta primers were used for the PCR. Sequenced by immunoSEQ multiplex PCR; TCRdb stores in-frame clones only, minus some. Among around 190,000 clones, about 80% were seen once, and the ten largest hold over 2%. The TCR comes from a man between 60 and 70 years old in good health and CMV-seronegative. J is TRBJ2-7 and V is TRBV6-5, with 7 bases fitting TRBD1. The source material was PBMCs. The CDR3: CASRSGQADEYF. The CDR3 DNA is TGTGCCAGCAGATCCGGACAGGCCGACGAGTACTTC.